The 22 T cell receptor beta chains below were found in one sample sequenced in a study of OX40 agonist ivuxolimab in advanced cancers. TCRdb's table, derived via immunoSEQ multiplex PCR, lists solely in-frame clones and lacks some. The sample records about 79,000 clones, approximately 91% being singletons. The sample in question was CD4+ or CD8+ T cells sorted from blood, obtained in a trial of the OX40 agonist ivuxolimab. Receptors originate from an adult with an advanced solid tumor such as melanoma, head and neck, liver or kidney cancer.

The CDR3 protein is CAISDSGVGYGYTF. The CDR3 DNA reads as TGTGCCATCAGTGACTCGGGGGTGGGCTATGGCTACACCTTC. The chain carries TRBV10-3 and TRBJ1-2, with D perhaps matching TRBD1 (5 bases). The germline V gene encodes CDR1 ENHRY and CDR2 SYGVKD. The CDR3 has 14 amino acids. V shed 3 bases and J shed 4 bases, with 12 bases lying between them.

This chain uses TRBV11-2 with TRBJ1-1, with unresolved D. The germline V and J ends were trimmed by 5 bases and 0 bases, with 13 bases remaining between them. The CDR3 consists of 15 residues. In germline, CDR1 is SGHAT, CDR2 FQNNGV. The CDR3 spells CASSVGQIMNTEAFF. CDR3 sequence (DNA): TGTGCCAGCAGCGTAGGCCAGATAATGAACACTGAAGCTTTCTTT.

The chain joins TRBV9 to TRBJ2-3; 13 bases fit TRBD2. This CDR3 has 18 amino acids. Losses at the gene ends were 0 bases for V and 3 bases for J; bases not matched to a gene: 7. CDR1 SGDLS and CDR2 YYNGEE come from the germline V gene. The CDR3: CASSVATSGRAWTDTQYF. DNA of the CDR3: TGTGCCAGCAGCGTAGCTACTAGCGGGAGGGCGTGGACAGATACGCAGTATTTT.

This clone showed up just a few times. The V call is TRBV28, the J call TRBJ1-2; the D is unclear. V was cut by 3 bases and J by 13 bases, with 18 bases left in between. The CDR3 is made up of 13 amino acids. Germline loops: CDR1 MDHEN, CDR2 SYDVKM. CDR3 sequence reads: CASSLFTARWSTF. As DNA, the CDR3 is TGTGCCAGCAGTTTGTTTACAGCCCGGTGGTCCACCTTC.

The rearrangement links TRBV12-5 to TRBJ2-2; D gene ambiguous. Trimming took off 1 base at V and 13 bases at J, with 7 bases between the two ends. Germline CDR1 and CDR2: LGHNT and FRNRAP. The CDR3 consists of 11 residues. Written as DNA, the CDR3 is TGTGCTAGTGGTTTGGCTTCACGGCTGTTTTTT. It translates to CASGLASRLFF. Supplemented by reference TRBV12-5 and TRBJ2-2, the full variable domain reads DARVTQTPRHKVTEMGQEVTMRCQPILGHNTVFWYRQTMMQGLELLAYFRNRAPLDDSGMPKDRFSAEMPDATLATLKIQPSEPRDSAVYFCASGLASRLFFGEGSRLTVL.

This clone was found once. The genes are TRBV11-2 and TRBJ2-7; D possibly matches TRBD1 or TRBD2 (6 bases each). The CDR3 is made up of 12 amino acids. Trimming removed 1 base from V and 7 bases from J, with 8 bases in between. Germline CDR1 and CDR2: SGHAT and FQNNGV. CDR3 region: CASSLGGGEQYF. In DNA, the CDR3 is TGTGCCAGCAGCTTAGGAGGGGGGGAGCAGTACTTC. Full variable domain (remainder filled in from reference TRBV11-2 and TRBJ2-7): EAGVAQSPRYKIIEKRQSVAFWCNPISGHATLYWYQQILGQGPKLLIQFQNNGVVDDSQLPKDRFSAERLKGVDSTLKIQPAKLEDSAVYLCASSLGGGEQYFGPGTRLTVT.

CDR3 loop: CASSLVAGTSTKQYF. The CDR3 region has the DNA TGTGCCAGCAGCTTAGTGGCGGGGACCTCTACGAAGCAGTACTTC. This chain connects TRBV7-9 to TRBJ2-7, with a weak D call TRBD2 (6 bases). V was pared by 1 base and J by 8 bases, with 18 bases between. The CDR3 consists of 15 residues. Germline CDR1 SEHNR, CDR2 FQNEAQ (reference sequence).

The J gene is TRBJ2-7, the V gene TRBV5-1; possible D gene TRBD2, 5 bases. The CDR3 covers 15 residues. Trimming took off 3 bases at V and 2 bases at J, with 15 bases between the two ends. Germline CDR1 SGHRS, CDR2 YFSETQ. CDR3 amino acids: CASSYGASGAYEQYF. The DNA for the CDR3 is TGCGCCAGCAGCTACGGAGCCAGCGGTGCCTACGAGCAGTACTTC. Combining the CDR3 with reference TRBV5-1 and TRBJ2-7 gives the whole variable domain KAGVTQTPRYLIKTRGQQVTLSCSPISGHRSVSWYQQTPGQGLQFLFEYFSETQRNKGNFPGRFSGRQFSNSRSEMNVSTLELGDSALYLCASSYGASGAYEQYFGPGTRLTVT.

This sequence joins TRBV27 and TRBJ1-5, with D perhaps matching TRBD1 (5 bases). The germline V and J ends were trimmed by 2 bases and 6 bases, with 14 bases remaining between them. This CDR3 is built from 15 residues. CDR1 is MNHEY, CDR2 SMNVEV, per germline (reference sequence). This CDR3 reads CASSLEGRGFQPQHF. CDR3 nucleotides: TGTGCCAGCAGTTTAGAGGGGAGGGGATTTCAGCCCCAGCATTTT.

This sequence joins TRBV11-3 and TRBJ2-4; 9 nucleotides align to TRBD1. V trimming: 1 base; J trimming: 15 bases; junction bases outside the gene matches: 7. This CDR3 has 13 residues. Germline lookup yields CDR1 SGHNT and CDR2 YENEEA. CDR3 DNA: TGTGCCAGCAGCTTAGGATCCGGGACAGGGCTGTACTTC. Residues: CASSLGSGTGLYF. Full variable domain (outside the CDR3, taken from reference TRBV11-3 and TRBJ2-4): EAGVVQSPRYKIIEKKQPVAFWCNPISGHNTLYWYLQNLGQGPELLIRYENEEAVDDSQLPKDRFSAERLKGVDSTLKIQPAELGDSAVYLCASSLGSGTGLYFGAGTRLSVL.

The chain uses TRBV11-2 and TRBJ2-5; 9 bases agree with TRBD2. Per germline, CDR1 SGHAT and CDR2 FQNNGV. V shed 5 bases and J 5 bases; nucleotides not matched to a gene: 12. The CDR3 consists of 16 residues. This chain's CDR3 is CASSPTAGGSWETQYF. The CDR3 DNA reads TGTGCCAGCAGCCCCACCGCGGGAGGGTCGTGGGAGACCCAGTACTTC.

The chain has TRBV9 and TRBJ2-7, with 8 bases that match TRBD2. With V trimmed by 3 bases and J by 4 bases, 3 bases remained unmatched. Per germline, CDR1 SGDLS and CDR2 YYNGEE. CDR3 size: 13 residues. The CDR3 DNA sequence: TGTGCCAGCAGCGAGAGCGGGGGATACGAGCAGTACTTC. Translated: CASSESGGYEQYF. The full variable domain, its missing parts supplied by reference TRBV9 and TRBJ2-7, is DSGVTQTPKHLITATGQRVTLRCSPRSGDLSVYWYQQSLDQGLQFLIQYYNGEERAKGNILERFSAQQFPDLHSELNLSSLELGDSALYFCASSESGGYEQYFGPGTRLTVT.

J is TRBJ2-1 and V is TRBV11-2, with 7 bases that match TRBD2. CDR1 SGHAT and CDR2 FQNNGV come from the germline V gene. V shed 5 bases, J shed 9 bases, and the junction held 19 bases outside the gene matches. The CDR3 spans 17 residues. The CDR3 nucleotides read TGTGCCAGCAGCCCCAGGAGGGCGGGAGAGTCCTCCGCTGAGCAGTTCTTC. It codes for CASSPRRAGESSAEQFF.

The CDR3 loop is CASSPHLPRGTRNEQFF. For the CDR3, the DNA is TGTGCCAGCTCACCACACCTCCCTCGGGGGACGAGGAATGAGCAGTTCTTC. J is TRBJ2-1 and V is TRBV18, with D possibly being TRBD2 (6 bases). Germline values: CDR1 KGHSH, CDR2 LQKENI. V lost 1 base, J lost 7 bases, and 20 bases lay in between. CDR3 length: 17 amino acids.

The rearrangement uses TRBV27 and TRBJ1-2; D is possibly TRBD1 (5 bases). The CDR3 totals 13 residues. Germline loops: CDR1 MNHEY, CDR2 SMNVEV (reference sequence). Deletions cut 3 bases from V and 4 bases from J, with 9 bases between. The CDR3 region has the DNA TGTGCCAGCAGTTTCACTCAGGGCTATGGCTACACCTTC. Translation: CASSFTQGYGYTF.

The chain recombines TRBV4-1 with TRBJ1-5, with D tentatively TRBD1 (5 bases). Trimming stripped 0 bases from V and 5 bases from J, with 14 bases between. The germline V gene has CDR1 MGHRA and CDR2 YSYEKL. CDR3 length: 16 residues. The CDR3 loop reads CASSQDWGARHQPQHF. The CDR3 coding sequence is TGCGCCAGCAGCCAAGATTGGGGCGCGAGACATCAGCCCCAGCATTTT.

The chain uses TRBV19 and TRBJ2-7; D is unresolved. Germline V gene data show CDR1 as LNHDA and CDR2 as SQIVND (reference sequence). V was shortened by 5 bases and J by 7 bases, with 15 bases between the two germline ends. The CDR3 sequence is 13 residues long. CDR3 residues: CASSPSQWTEQYF. The CDR3, as DNA: TGTGCCAGTAGTCCCAGTCAATGGACGGAGCAGTACTTC.

The CDR3 nucleotides are TGTGCCAGTAGTCCCCCACTGCTAGGGGGGCCGAGGACCGGGGAGCTGTTTTTT. Translating gives CASSPPLLGGPRTGELFF. V and J are TRBV19 and TRBJ2-2, with D perhaps TRBD1 or TRBD2 (6 bases each). Germline V gene sequence: CDR1 LNHDA, CDR2 SQIVND (reference sequence). V gave up 5 bases and J gave up 5 bases, with 24 bases separating them. CDR3 length: 18 residues. Full variable domain (remainder filled in from reference TRBV19 and TRBJ2-2): DGGITQSPKYLFRKEGQNVTLSCEQNLNHDAMYWYRQDPGQGLRLIYYSQIVNDFQKGDIAEGYSVSREKKESFPLTVTSAQKNPTAFYLCASSPPLLGGPRTGELFFGEGSRLTVL.

This clone was observed a handful of times. The genes are TRBV7-9 and TRBJ1-2; possibly TRBD1 for D (5 bases). The CDR3 contains 13 residues. Trimming pared 7 bases from V and 8 bases from J, leaving 17 bases between. The germline CDR1 and CDR2 sequences are SEHNR and FQNEAQ (reference sequence). In DNA form, the CDR3 reads TGTGCCAGCACCCCTTCAGGGATCGGCGGCTACACCTTC. This codes for CASTPSGIGGYTF.

This chain joins TRBV5-1 and TRBJ2-2; TRBD2 is a possible D gene (5 bases). Trimming took off 4 bases at V and 0 bases at J, with 13 bases between the two ends. From germline, CDR1 is SGHRS and CDR2 YFSETQ. The CDR3 length is 16 residues. CDR3 nucleotides: TGCGCCAGCAGCCCGAACCCCGGGGCGAACACCGGGGAGCTGTTTTTT. Encoded protein: CASSPNPGANTGELFF.

The chain couples TRBV10-1 to TRBJ2-3; D is undetermined. Germline CDR1 reads WNHNN; CDR2 reads SYGVQD (reference sequence). With 2 bases removed from V and 4 bases from J, the gap between germline ends came to 7 bases. CDR3 size: 13 residues. CDR3 region: CASSEGPADTQYF. In DNA, the CDR3 is TGCGCCAGCAGTGAGGGACCCGCAGATACGCAGTATTTT.

This sequence joins TRBV10-1 and TRBJ2-1; 9 nucleotides line up with TRBD2. V was clipped by 4 bases and J by 7 bases; unmatched bases: 5. Germline V lookup: CDR1 WNHNN, CDR2 SYGVQD (reference sequence). The length of the CDR3 is 14 residues. CDR3 DNA sequence: TGCGCCAGCAGTGTCGGGCTAGCGGGAAATGAGCAGTTCTTC. The encoded protein is CASSVGLAGNEQFF.